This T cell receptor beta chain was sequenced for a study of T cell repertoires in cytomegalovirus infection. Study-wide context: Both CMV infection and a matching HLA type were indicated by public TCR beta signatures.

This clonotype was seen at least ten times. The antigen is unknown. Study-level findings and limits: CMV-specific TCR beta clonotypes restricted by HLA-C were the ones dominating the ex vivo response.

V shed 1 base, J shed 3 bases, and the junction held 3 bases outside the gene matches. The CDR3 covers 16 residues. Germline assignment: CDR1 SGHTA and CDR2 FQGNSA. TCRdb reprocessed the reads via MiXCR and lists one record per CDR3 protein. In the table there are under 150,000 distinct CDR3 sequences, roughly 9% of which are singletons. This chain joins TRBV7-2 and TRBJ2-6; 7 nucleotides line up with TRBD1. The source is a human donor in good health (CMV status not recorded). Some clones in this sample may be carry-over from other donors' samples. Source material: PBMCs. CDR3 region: CASSLVTGSGANVLTF. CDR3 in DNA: TGTGCCAGCAGCTTAGTGACAGGGAGTGGGGCCAACGTCCTGACTTTC.